The T cell receptor beta chain described here comes from a study of cytomegalovirus exposure and HLA in healthy donors. PCR primers comprised 60 Vbeta and 13 Jbeta primers. TCRdb keeps only in-frame clones here, not all; method: immunoSEQ multiplex PCR. Found here are 90,000 to 110,000 clones, more than 80% of them singletons; the top ten hold approximately 6.1%. CDR3 size: 14 residues. The V end was cut by 0 bases, the J end by 7 bases, with 12 bases between. Per the germline V gene, CDR1 is SNHLY and CDR2 is FYNNEI. This clone occurred a few times. The origin of this receptor is a man younger than 30 in good health and CMV-seronegative. The chain carries TRBV2 and TRBJ1-1; no reliable D call. The sequenced material came from PBMCs. DNA of the CDR3: TGTGCCAGCAGTGAAGCTAGAGGATACGATGAAGCTTTCTTT. Its translation is CASSEARGYDEAFF.